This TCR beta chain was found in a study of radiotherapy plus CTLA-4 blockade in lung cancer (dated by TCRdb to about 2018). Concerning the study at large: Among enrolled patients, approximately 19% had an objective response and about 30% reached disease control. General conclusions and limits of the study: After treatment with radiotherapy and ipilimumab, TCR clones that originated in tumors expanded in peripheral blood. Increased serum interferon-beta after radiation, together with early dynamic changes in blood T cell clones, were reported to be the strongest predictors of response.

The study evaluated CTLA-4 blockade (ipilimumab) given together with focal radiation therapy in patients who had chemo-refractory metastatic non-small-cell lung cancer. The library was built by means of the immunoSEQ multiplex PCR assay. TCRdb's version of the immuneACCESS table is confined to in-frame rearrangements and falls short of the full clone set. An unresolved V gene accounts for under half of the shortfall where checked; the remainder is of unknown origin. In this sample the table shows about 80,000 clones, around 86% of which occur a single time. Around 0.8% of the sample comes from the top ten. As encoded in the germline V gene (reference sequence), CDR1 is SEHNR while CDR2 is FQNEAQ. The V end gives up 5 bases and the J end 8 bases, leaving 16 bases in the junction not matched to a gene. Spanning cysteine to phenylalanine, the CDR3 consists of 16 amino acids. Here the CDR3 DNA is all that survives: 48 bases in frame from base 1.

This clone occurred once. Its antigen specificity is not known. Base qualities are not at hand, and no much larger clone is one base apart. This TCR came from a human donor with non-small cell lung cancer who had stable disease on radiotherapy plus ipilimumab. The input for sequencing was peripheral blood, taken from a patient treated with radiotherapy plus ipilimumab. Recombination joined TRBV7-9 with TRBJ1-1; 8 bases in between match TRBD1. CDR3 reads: CASSDSPGGFTLEAFF. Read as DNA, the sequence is TGTGCCAGCAGCGATTCTCCAGGGGGCTTCACCCTAGAAGCTTTCTTT.